This record looks at one T cell receptor (beta chain) sequence and its context. This record comes from a study of blood T cell repertoires in COVID-19. Across the study: Donors in the United States, Italy and Spain gave samples during acute or convalescent COVID-19. PBMCs, B-cell-depleted T cells, or T cells provided the cDNA or gDNA that made up the material.

CDR3 size: 15 residues. Germline CDR1 MDHEN, CDR2 SYDVKM. The germline V and J ends were trimmed by 5 bases and 3 bases, with 16 bases remaining between them. As handled by the study authors: Reference gene primer amplification gave nucleated cell count estimates. TCRdb keeps only in-frame clones here, not all; method: immunoSEQ multiplex PCR. From that table come the V and J calls and clone size; the DNA was used to work out D and trimming. This sample has about 78,000 clones, with 80% to 95% found just once. The material sequenced was peripheral blood. The origin of this receptor is a woman in her 50s in a cohort sampled during active COVID-19. The V and J genes are TRBV28 and TRBJ2-5; possible D gene TRBD2, 6 bases. This CDR3 reads CASSRRTAGKETQYF. CDR3 DNA: TGTGCCAGCAGTCGCCGGACTGCGGGAAAAGAGACCCAGTACTTC.